This TCR beta chain was sequenced in a study of T cells in tumors after PD-1 blockade. Study information: During anti-PD-1 treatment, some patients continued daily vismodegib 150 mg.

With regard to this clone: The target antigen is unknown.

The CDR3 has 13 amino acids. Deletions cut 0 bases from V and 3 bases from J, with 7 bases between. In germline, CDR1 is SGDLS, CDR2 YYNGEE. The table came from immunoSEQ multiplex PCR; TCRdb's copy has only in-frame clones and leaves some out. This sample has 45,000 or so clones; around four fifths occur once, and the top ten carry around 9.3%. General observations from the study: Peripheral recruitment is suggested, as some novel exhausted tumor clones were in pre-treatment blood.

The chain has TRBV9 and TRBJ2-7; TRBD2 is a possible D gene (5 bases). The TCR comes from a human donor with advanced basal cell or squamous cell carcinoma (not recorded which). Sequencing used PBMCs, obtained before anti-PD-1 therapy. The DNA for the CDR3 is TGTGCCAGCAGCGTAGGTGAGGGCTACGAGCAGTACTTC. This sequence encodes CASSVGEGYEQYF.